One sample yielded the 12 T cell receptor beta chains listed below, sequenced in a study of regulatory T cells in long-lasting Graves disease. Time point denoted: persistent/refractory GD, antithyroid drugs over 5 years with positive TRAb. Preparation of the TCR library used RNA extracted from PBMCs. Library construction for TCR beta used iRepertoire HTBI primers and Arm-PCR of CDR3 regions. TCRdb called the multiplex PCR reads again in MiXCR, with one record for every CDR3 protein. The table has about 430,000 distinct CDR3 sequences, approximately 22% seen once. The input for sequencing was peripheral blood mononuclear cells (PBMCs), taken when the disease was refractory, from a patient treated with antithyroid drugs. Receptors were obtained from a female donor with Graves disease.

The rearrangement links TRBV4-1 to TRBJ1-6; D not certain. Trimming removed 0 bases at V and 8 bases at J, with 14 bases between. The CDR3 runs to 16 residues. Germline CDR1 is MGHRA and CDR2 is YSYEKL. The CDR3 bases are TGCGCCAGCAGCCAAGAGGGTCGGGGTAGGGATTCACCCCTCCACTTT. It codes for CASSQEGRGRDSPLHF.

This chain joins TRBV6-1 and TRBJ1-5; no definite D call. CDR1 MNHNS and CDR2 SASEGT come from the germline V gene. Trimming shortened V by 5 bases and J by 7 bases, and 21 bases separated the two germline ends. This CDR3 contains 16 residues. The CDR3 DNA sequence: TGTGCCAGCAGTCACGGAAGGCTTGCCGCACAGCAGCCCCAGCATTTT. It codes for CASSHGRLAAQQPQHF.

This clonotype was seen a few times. CDR3 nucleotides: TGTGCCAGCAGTCAACAAGACTTTGAAGCTTTCTTT. Amino acids: CASSQQDFEAFF. The chain recombines TRBV6-1 with TRBJ1-1, with D unclear. Germline V CDR1 and CDR2: MNHNS, SASEGT. The CDR3 loop spans 12 amino acids. Trimming removed 5 bases at V and 7 bases at J, with 11 bases between.

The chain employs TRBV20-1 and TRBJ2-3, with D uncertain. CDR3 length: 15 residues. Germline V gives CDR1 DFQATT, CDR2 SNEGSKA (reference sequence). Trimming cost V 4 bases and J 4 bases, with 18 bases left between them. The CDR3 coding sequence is TGCAGTGCTACTCTCCCGACTCCCTGGGCAGATACGCAGTATTTT. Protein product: CSATLPTPWADTQYF.

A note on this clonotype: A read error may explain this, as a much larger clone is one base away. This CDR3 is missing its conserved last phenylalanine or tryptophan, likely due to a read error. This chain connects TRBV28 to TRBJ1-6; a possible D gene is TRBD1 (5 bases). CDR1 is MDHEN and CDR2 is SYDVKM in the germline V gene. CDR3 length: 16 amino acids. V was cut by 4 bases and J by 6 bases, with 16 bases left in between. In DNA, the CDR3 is TGTGCCAGCAGTTCTACCGGCGGGGCCTTTAATTCACCCCTCCACCTT. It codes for CASSSTGGAFNSPLHL.

This CDR3 reads CASSQVANTGELFF. The CDR3 nucleotides are TGCGCCAGCAGCCAAGTGGCGAACACCGGGGAGCTGTTTTTT. This rearrangement joins TRBV4-1 to TRBJ2-2; D unresolved. CDR3 length: 14 amino acids. Between the trimmed V and J ends, which lost 1 base and 0 bases, there was a span of 3 bases. CDR1 MGHRA and CDR2 YSYEKL come from the germline V gene.

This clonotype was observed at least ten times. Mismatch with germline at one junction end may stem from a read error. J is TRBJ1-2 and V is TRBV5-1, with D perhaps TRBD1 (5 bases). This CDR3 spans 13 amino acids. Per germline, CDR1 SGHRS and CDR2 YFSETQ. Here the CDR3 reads CASSLGTGYGYTF. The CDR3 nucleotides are TGTGCCAGCAGTTTGGGGACGGGCTATGGCTACACCTTC.

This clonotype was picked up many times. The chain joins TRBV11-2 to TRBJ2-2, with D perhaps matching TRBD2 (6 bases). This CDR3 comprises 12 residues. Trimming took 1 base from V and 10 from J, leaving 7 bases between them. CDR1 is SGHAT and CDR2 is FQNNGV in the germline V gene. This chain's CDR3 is CASSLGEAELFF. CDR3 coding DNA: TGTGCCAGCAGCTTAGGGGAGGCGGAGCTGTTTTTT. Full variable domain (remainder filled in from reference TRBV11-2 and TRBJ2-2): EAGVAQSPRYKIIEKRQSVAFWCNPISGHATLYWYQQILGQGPKLLIQFQNNGVVDDSQLPKDRFSAERLKGVDSTLKIQPAKLEDSAVYLCASSLGEAELFFGEGSRLTVL.

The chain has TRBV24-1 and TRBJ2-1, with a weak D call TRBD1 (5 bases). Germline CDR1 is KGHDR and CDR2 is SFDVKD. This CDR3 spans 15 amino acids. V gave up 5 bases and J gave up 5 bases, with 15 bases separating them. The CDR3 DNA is TGTGCCACCAGTGGGACAAGGGGCCTAAACAATGAGCAGTTCTTC. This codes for CATSGTRGLNNEQFF.

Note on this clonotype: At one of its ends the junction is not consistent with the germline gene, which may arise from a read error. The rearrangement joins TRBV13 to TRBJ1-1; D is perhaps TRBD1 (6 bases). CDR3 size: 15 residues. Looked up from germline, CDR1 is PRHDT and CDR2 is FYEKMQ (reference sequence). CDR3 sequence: CASSQAQGQNIEAFF. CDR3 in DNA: TGTGCCAGCAGCCAAGCTCAGGGGCAGAACATTGAAGCTTTCTTT.

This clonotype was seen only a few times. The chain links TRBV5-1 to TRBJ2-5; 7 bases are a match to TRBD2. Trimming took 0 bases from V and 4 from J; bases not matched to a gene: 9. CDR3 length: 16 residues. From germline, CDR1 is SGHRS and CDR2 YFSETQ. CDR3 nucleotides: TGCGCCAGCAGCTTGGCCCGGGGAGGGCCTGTAGAGACCCAGTACTTC. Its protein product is CASSLARGGPVETQYF.

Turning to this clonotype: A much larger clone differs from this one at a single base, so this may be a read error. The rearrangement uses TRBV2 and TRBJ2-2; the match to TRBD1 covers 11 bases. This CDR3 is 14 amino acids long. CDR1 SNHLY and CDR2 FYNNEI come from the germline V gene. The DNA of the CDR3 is TGTGCCAGCAGTGGGTCGCGGGACAGGGGGACCGAATCTTTT. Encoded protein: CASSGSRDRGTESF.